This entry concerns a single T cell receptor (beta chain). Antigen unknown. The data were taken from a study of PD-1 blockade in classical Hodgkin lymphoma. Turning to the study itself: With a 2-week interval, patients received intravenous nivolumab at 3 mg/kg. Regarding the study as a whole: Newly diagnosed patients were reported to start with lower TCR diversity than healthy donors. Newly diagnosed patients and complete responders had comparable diversity at baseline.

As to time point: cycle 4 day 1 (C4D1), after 6 weeks of nivolumab. Every patient experienced relapse after autologous stem cell transplantation, and brentuximab vedotin exposure varied. Libraries were prepared by immunoSEQ multiplex PCR; TCRdb keeps only in-frame clonotypes and omits some of them. The table has tens of thousands of clones, about 70% seen once. This CDR3 region has 13 residues. Between the trimmed V and J ends, which lost 8 bases and 4 bases, there was a span of 14 bases. The V gene's germline CDR1 is SGHTA and CDR2 FQGNSA. The starting material was peripheral blood mononuclear cells (PBMCs), obtained before the fourth cycle of nivolumab. The TCR originated in a human donor with classical Hodgkin lymphoma. The gene calls are TRBV7-2 and TRBJ1-1; D remains ambiguous. In nucleotides, the CDR3 is TGTGCCAGCTCCCCTGTAGGGATCACTGAAGCTTTCTTT. Translated: CASSPVGITEAFF.